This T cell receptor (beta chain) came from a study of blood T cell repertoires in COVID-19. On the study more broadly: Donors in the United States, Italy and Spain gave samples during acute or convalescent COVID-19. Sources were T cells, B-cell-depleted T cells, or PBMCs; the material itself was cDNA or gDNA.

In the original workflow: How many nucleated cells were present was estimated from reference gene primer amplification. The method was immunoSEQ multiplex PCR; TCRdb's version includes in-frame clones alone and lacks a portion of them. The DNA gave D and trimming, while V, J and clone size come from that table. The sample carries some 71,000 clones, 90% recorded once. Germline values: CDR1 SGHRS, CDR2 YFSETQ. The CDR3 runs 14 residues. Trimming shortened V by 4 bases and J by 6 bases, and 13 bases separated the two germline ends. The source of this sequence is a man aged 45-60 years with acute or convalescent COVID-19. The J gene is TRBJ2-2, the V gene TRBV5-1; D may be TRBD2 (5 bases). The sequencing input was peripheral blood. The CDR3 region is CASSREGIAGELFF. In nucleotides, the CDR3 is TGCGCCAGCAGCCGGGAAGGGATTGCCGGGGAGCTGTTTTTT. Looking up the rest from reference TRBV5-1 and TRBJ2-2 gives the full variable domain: KAGVTQTPRYLIKTRGQQVTLSCSPISGHRSVSWYQQTPGQGLQFLFEYFSETQRNKGNFPGRFSGRQFSNSRSEMNVSTLELGDSALYLCASSREGIAGELFFGEGSRLTVL.